This entry lists 17 T cell receptor beta chains sequenced from one sample in a study of shared clonotypes between healthy human individuals. TCRdb's copy holds only in-frame clones and misses some; the assay was immunoSEQ multiplex PCR. The table records a few hundred thousand clones, around 97% of them present only once. What was sequenced was naive CD4+ T cells sorted from blood. Subset indicated: CD45RA+ positively selected. The receptors shown here come from a woman in her twenties or thirties in good health.

The rearrangement joins TRBV19 to TRBJ1-5; D is unclear. Per germline, CDR1 LNHDA and CDR2 SQIVND (reference sequence). V lost 3 bases to trimming and J lost 6 bases, with 9 bases between them. This CDR3 is built from 13 residues. Here the CDR3 DNA reads TGTGCCAGTAGTATTCAGGCGGCTCAGCCCCAGCATTTT. Protein sequence: CASSIQAAQPQHF. Full variable domain (outside the CDR3, taken from reference TRBV19 and TRBJ1-5): DGGITQSPKYLFRKEGQNVTLSCEQNLNHDAMYWYRQDPGQGLRLIYYSQIVNDFQKGDIAEGYSVSREKKESFPLTVTSAQKNPTAFYLCASSIQAAQPQHFGDGTRLSIL.

The chain carries TRBV7-2 and TRBJ1-1, with 7 bases identical to TRBD1. Germline V lookup: CDR1 SGHTA, CDR2 FQGNSA. There are 18 residues in the CDR3. Trimming took 5 bases from V and 1 from J; bases not matched to a gene: 16. The DNA for the CDR3 is TGTGCCAGCAGCCTAGGGGGCGAAGAGGTACGGTCGAACACTGAAGCTTTCTTT. It codes for CASSLGGEEVRSNTEAFF.

This clone appeared once. This rearrangement joins TRBV2 to TRBJ2-3; tentatively, D is TRBD1 (6 bases). With 6 bases removed from V and 5 bases from J, the gap between germline ends came to 15 bases. The CDR3 is made up of 14 amino acids. Germline V gives CDR1 SNHLY, CDR2 FYNNEI. CDR3 sequence (DNA): TGTGCCAGCAGCTCGACAGGTTTTATAGATACGCAGTATTTT. Translating it yields CASSSTGFIDTQYF.

The CDR3 DNA follows: TGTGCCAGTAGTATCGGGACACCCATCGGGGAGCTGTTTTTT. This sequence encodes CASSIGTPIGELFF. The rearrangement links TRBV19 to TRBJ2-2; possibly TRBD1 for D (6 bases). The CDR3 spans 14 residues. V was cut by 3 bases and J by 7 bases, with 12 bases left in between. CDR1 is LNHDA and CDR2 is SQIVND in the germline V gene (reference sequence).

In this sample, this clone turned up once. The rearrangement links TRBV19 to TRBJ1-1; possibly TRBD1 for D (5 bases). CDR1 is LNHDA and CDR2 is SQIVND in the germline V gene (reference sequence). The ends were cut back, 3 bases at V and 4 bases at J, with 12 bases in the middle. The length of the CDR3 is 14 residues. DNA of the CDR3: TGTGCCAGTAGTATGGGGGGAGGCATCACTGAAGCTTTCTTT. Amino acids: CASSMGGGITEAFF.

V usage is TRBV5-1 and J usage is TRBJ2-6; D gene ambiguous. The CDR3 covers 16 residues. V lost 0 bases and J lost 1, with 8 bases in between. Germline CDR1 and CDR2: SGHRS and YFSETQ. The CDR3 is CASSLEGESGANVLTF. The CDR3 DNA follows: TGCGCCAGCAGCTTGGAAGGTGAATCTGGGGCCAACGTCCTGACTTTC.

The chain uses TRBV18 and TRBJ2-6, with unresolved D. The CDR3 consists of 15 residues. Trimming took 3 bases from V and 0 from J, leaving 6 bases between them. CDR1 KGHSH and CDR2 LQKENI come from the germline V gene. CDR3 amino acids: CASSPGNSGANVLTF. CDR3 nucleotides: TGTGCCAGCTCACCGGGCAACTCTGGGGCCAACGTCCTGACTTTC.

This chain links TRBV6-1 with TRBJ2-1, with 9 bases identical to TRBD2. This CDR3 has 17 residues. J gave up 8 bases and V 1 base, and 12 bases lay outside the gene matches. Germline V gene sequence: CDR1 MNHNS, CDR2 SASEGT. The CDR3 DNA is TGTGCCAGCAGTGAAGGTGGCGGGAGGGCCCGGATTGATGAGCAGTTCTTC. It yields the protein CASSEGGGRARIDEQFF.

This clone has more than one count but fewer than ten. The sample carries other DNA sequences with the same CDR3. This chain uses TRBV20-1 with TRBJ1-5; D not certain. The germline CDR1 and CDR2 sequences are DFQATT and SNEGSKA (reference sequence). V was shortened by 1 base and J by 4 bases, with 2 bases between the two germline ends. The CDR3 consists of 11 residues. The CDR3 reads CSARGNQPQHF. In DNA form, the CDR3 reads TGCAGTGCTAGAGGAAATCAGCCCCAGCATTTT.

This clone appeared once. The J gene is TRBJ1-3, the V gene TRBV28; D not resolved. The V and J ends lost 10 bases and 4 bases respectively, with 11 bases between them. CDR3 length: 12 residues. The germline gives CDR1 MDHEN, CDR2 SYDVKM. The CDR3 bases are TGTGCCAATGGCCGGAACGGAAACACCATATATTTT. Translation: CANGRNGNTIYF.

The sample holds one count of this clone. This same CDR3 is encoded by further DNA sequences in the sample. This rearrangement joins TRBV27 to TRBJ2-2; tentatively, D is TRBD1 (6 bases). Germline CDR1 is MNHEY and CDR2 is SMNVEV (reference sequence). This CDR3 is built from 14 residues. V shed 2 bases and J shed 3 bases, with 7 bases lying between them. CDR3 in amino acids: CASSLRGYTGELFF. In DNA, the CDR3 is TGTGCCAGCAGTTTAAGGGGGTACACCGGGGAGCTGTTTTTT.

With regard to this clone: Other DNA variants within this sample encode the same CDR3. This sequence joins TRBV6-5 and TRBJ1-1, with unresolved D. Per germline, CDR1 MNHEY and CDR2 SVGAGI. V was pared by 1 base and J by 1 base, with 7 bases between. CDR3 length equals 14 residues. In DNA form, the CDR3 reads TGTGCCAGCAGTTACTTGGACGGGAACACTGAAGCTTTCTTT. As protein: CASSYLDGNTEAFF.

The rearrangement joins TRBV10-1 to TRBJ2-1; possible D gene TRBD2, 6 bases. There are 12 residues in the CDR3. V gave up 6 bases and J gave up 6 bases, with 9 bases separating them. CDR1 WNHNN and CDR2 SYGVQD come from the germline V gene (reference sequence). CDR3 DNA: TGCGCCAGCAGCCGAGCGGGCAATGAGCAGTTCTTC. This translates into CASSRAGNEQFF.

V gene TRBV10-3 combines with J gene TRBJ2-2; tentative D call: TRBD1 (6 bases). From germline, CDR1 is ENHRY and CDR2 SYGVKD. V was pared by 8 bases and J by 0 bases, with 16 bases between. This CDR3 contains 16 residues. CDR3 loop: CAISPSTGPNTGELFF. The CDR3 DNA reads as TGTGCCATCTCCCCCTCGACAGGTCCGAACACCGGGGAGCTGTTTTTT.

The genes are TRBV28 and TRBJ2-1; tentatively, D is TRBD1 (6 bases). V gave up 5 bases and J gave up 5 bases, with 13 bases separating them. Looked up from germline, CDR1 is MDHEN and CDR2 is SYDVKM. The CDR3 has 14 residues. The CDR3 coding sequence is TGTGCCAGCAGTGGGGGCGGGCCAGACAATGAGCAGTTCTTC. The encoded protein is CASSGGGPDNEQFF. Full variable domain (rest looked up from reference TRBV28 and TRBJ2-1): DVKVTQSSRYLVKRTGEKVFLECVQDMDHENMFWYRQDPGLGLRLIYFSYDVKMKEKGDIPEGYSVSREKKERFSLILESASTNQTSMYLCASSGGGPDNEQFFGPGTRLTVL.

The chain combines TRBV7-7 with TRBJ2-3, with unresolved D. CDR1 is SSHAT and CDR2 is FNYEAQ in the germline V gene (reference sequence). This CDR3 region has 15 residues. V lost 1 base and J lost 4, with 12 bases in between. CDR3 DNA: TGTGCCAGCAGCTTAGGAACGGGTCGGGCAGATACGCAGTATTTT. Translated, it gives CASSLGTGRADTQYF.

The chain joins TRBV6-1 to TRBJ2-1; a possible D gene is TRBD1 (6 bases). The CDR3 covers 15 residues. Per germline, CDR1 MNHNS and CDR2 SASEGT. V lost 8 bases and J 7 bases, leaving 21 bases between the germline ends. The CDR3 sequence is CASERAGGVLNEQFF. The CDR3 DNA sequence: TGTGCCAGCGAACGGGCTGGGGGCGTTCTTAATGAGCAGTTCTTC.